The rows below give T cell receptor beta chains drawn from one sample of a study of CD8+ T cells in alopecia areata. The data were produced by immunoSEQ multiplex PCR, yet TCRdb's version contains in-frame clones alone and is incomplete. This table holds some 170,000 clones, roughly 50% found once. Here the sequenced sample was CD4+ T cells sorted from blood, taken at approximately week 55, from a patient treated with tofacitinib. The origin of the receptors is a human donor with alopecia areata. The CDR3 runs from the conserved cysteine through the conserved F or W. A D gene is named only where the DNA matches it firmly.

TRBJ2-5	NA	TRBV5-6	CASLGFPQETQYF
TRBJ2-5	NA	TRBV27	CASSSGARETQYF
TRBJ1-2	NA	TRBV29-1	CSADPSGADNYGYTF
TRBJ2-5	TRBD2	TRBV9	CASSASTSFETQYF
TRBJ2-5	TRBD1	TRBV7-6	CASSLQWAGGQETQYF
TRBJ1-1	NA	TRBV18	CASSSQQLNTEAFF
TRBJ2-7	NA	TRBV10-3	CATSGQSAYEQYF
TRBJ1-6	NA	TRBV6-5	CASSPRWGDSPLHF
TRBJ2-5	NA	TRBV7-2	CASTRGAQETQYF
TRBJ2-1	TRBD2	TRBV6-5	CASSKPSGGRVEQFF
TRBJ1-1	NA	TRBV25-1	CASSEWAEAFF
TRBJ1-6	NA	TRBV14	CASSQGGGTSPLHF
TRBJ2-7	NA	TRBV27	CASSLSRQNYEQYF
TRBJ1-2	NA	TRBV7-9	CASSLEQGTYTF
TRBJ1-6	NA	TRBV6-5	CASSLSGHRNSPLHF
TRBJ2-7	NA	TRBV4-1	CASSQGRSGIYEQYF
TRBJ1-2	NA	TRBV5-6	CASSLGNKGYGYTF
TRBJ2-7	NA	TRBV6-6	CASSQGGYEQYF
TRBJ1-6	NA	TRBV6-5	CASRQGSYNSPLHF
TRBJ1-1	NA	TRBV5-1	CASSLGAYRVNTEAFF
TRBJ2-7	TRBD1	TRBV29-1	CSVVDREKALYEQYF
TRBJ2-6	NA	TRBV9	CASSANFYSGANVLTF
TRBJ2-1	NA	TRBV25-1	CASSGDAHGGSYNEQFF
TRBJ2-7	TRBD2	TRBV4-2	CASSPQEASGGYEQYF
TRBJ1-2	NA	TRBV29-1	CSVERQSYGHTF
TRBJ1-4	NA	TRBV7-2	CASSLGSSYEKLFF
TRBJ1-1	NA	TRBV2	CASSWGTNTEAFF
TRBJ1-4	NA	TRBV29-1	CSAGGEGEKLFF
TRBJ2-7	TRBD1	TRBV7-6	CASSLLGQGYEQYF